This T cell receptor beta chain was recovered during a study of CD8 T cells in ankylosing spondylitis. Findings of the study overall: Ankylosing spondylitis blood seemed to carry a telltale TCR beta motif made of roughly eight highly homologous variants. Existing reports had already noted some motif variants in reactive arthritis synovial fluid and blood. Matched synovial fluid from ankylosing spondylitis patients was reported to be enriched for disease-linked clones.

Researchers built TCR beta libraries using quantitative 5'-RACE with molecular barcodes. Using its own MiXCR run on the 5' RACE reads, TCRdb lists one record per CDR3 protein. The data show about 300,000 distinct CDR3 sequences, around 21% seen once. This clonotype has a handful of counts. Its target is unknown. The CDR3 length is 16 residues. V shed 6 bases and J shed 5 bases, with 23 bases lying between them. CDR1 and CDR2 (germline): MNHNS, SASEGT. The receptor was derived from a female donor with ankylosing spondylitis or in good health (not recorded which). The genes are TRBV6-1 and TRBJ2-7; D could derive from TRBD1 or TRBD2 (5 bases each). The sequenced sample consisted of blood, either unsorted or a sorted T cell fraction (not recorded which). CDR3 in DNA: TGTGCCAGCAGCCGCCAGGGACCGGACGTCGGGAACGAGCAGTACTTC. This translates into CASSRQGPDVGNEQYF.